These 24 T cell receptor beta chains originate from one sample sequenced in a study of blood T cell repertoires in COVID-19. The assay was immunoSEQ multiplex PCR, and TCRdb's table has in-frame clones only and misses some. The sample has about 310,000 clones; roughly 87% are singletons. The sequencing sample was made of peripheral blood. These receptors all stem from a man aged 50 to 59 with active or convalescent COVID-19.

The rearrangement uses TRBV27 and TRBJ1-2, with 9 bases matching TRBD1. Germline CDR1 MNHEY, CDR2 SMNVEV (reference sequence). The CDR3 consists of 15 residues. Unmatched junction bases numbered 6, after V lost 5 bases and J lost 2 bases. The CDR3 bases are TGTGCCAGCAGTCCTACAGGGGGCGCAAACTATGGCTACACCTTC. It codes for CASSPTGGANYGYTF.

CDR3 sequence: CASSLGLSTEDNSPLHF. The CDR3 coding sequence is TGTGCCAGCAGCTTGGGGCTATCGACAGAGGATAATTCACCCCTCCACTTT. The chain carries TRBV5-7 and TRBJ1-6, with a weak D call TRBD1 (5 bases). TRBV5-7 is an open reading frame, and its role is uncertain. CDR3 length: 17 amino acids. With 0 bases removed from V and 5 bases from J, the gap between germline ends came to 15 bases.

In this sample, this clone turned up a few times. This chain connects TRBV4-1 to TRBJ2-2, with 13 bases that match TRBD2. J lost 5 bases, V lost 3 bases, and 12 bases had no gene match. Germline CDR1 MGHRA, CDR2 YSYEKL. This CDR3 has 19 residues. CDR3 sequence reads: CASSHILAGGRSRTGELFF. CDR3 bases: TGCGCCAGCAGCCACATACTAGCGGGGGGGCGTAGTCGGACCGGGGAGCTGTTTTTT.

The chain is built from TRBV30 and TRBJ2-5; 8 bases agree with TRBD1. This CDR3 is 16 amino acids long. V lost 0 bases to trimming and J lost 4 bases; unmatched junction nucleotides: 10. In germline, CDR1 is GTSNPN, CDR2 SVGIG (reference sequence). The CDR3 sequence is CAWSVGSAGGGETQYF. The CDR3 coding sequence is TGTGCCTGGAGTGTAGGTTCCGCAGGGGGCGGAGAGACCCAGTACTTC.

The gene calls are TRBV10-3 and TRBJ1-6; the match to TRBD1 covers 10 bases. Germline CDR1 ENHRY, CDR2 SYGVKD. V shed 6 bases and J 14 bases; nucleotides not matched to a gene: 7. The CDR3 runs to 13 residues. DNA of the CDR3: TGTGCCATCAGATTAGGACAGGGGGTCACCCTCCACTTT. Translation: CAIRLGQGVTLHF.

The V call is TRBV4-1, the J call TRBJ2-5; 15 bases line up with TRBD2. This CDR3 is built from 15 residues. Germline V gives CDR1 MGHRA, CDR2 YSYEKL. V was pared by 1 base and J by 9 bases, with 3 bases of the junction left unmatched. The CDR3 sequence: CASSQARTSGGAQYF. CDR3 nucleotide sequence: TGCGCCAGCAGCCAAGCCCGGACTAGCGGGGGGGCCCAGTACTTC.

J is TRBJ1-2 and V is TRBV19, with 10 bases aligning to TRBD1. CDR3 length: 13 amino acids. J was trimmed by 5 bases and V by 6 bases; bases with no gene match: 3. Germline V gene lookup returns CDR1 LNHDA and CDR2 SQIVND (reference sequence). Here the CDR3 DNA reads TGTGCCAGTAGCCGGGACAGGGGTTATGGCTACACCTTC. Its translation is CASSRDRGYGYTF.

This clone was observed a handful of times. The junction departs from the called germline gene at one end, perhaps through a read error. V gene TRBV2 combines with J gene TRBJ2-7; TRBD1 might be the D (6 bases). This CDR3 comprises 10 residues. The germline gives CDR1 SNHLY, CDR2 FYNNEI. CDR3 in amino acids: CASSEDRYHF. As DNA, the CDR3 is TGTGCCAGCAGTGAGGACAGATACCATTTT. The entire variable domain, with the rest obtained from reference TRBV2 and TRBJ2-7, is as follows: EPEVTQTPSHQVTQMGQEVILRCVPISNHLYFYWYRQILGQKVEFLVSFYNNEISEKSEIFDDQFSVERPDGSNFTLKIRSTKLEDSAMYFCASSEDRYHFGPGTRLTVT.

This clone was recorded once. This chain uses TRBV18 with TRBJ1-2; 8 bases match TRBD1. V shed 2 bases, J shed 7 bases, and the junction held 6 bases outside the gene matches. Germline loops: CDR1 KGHSH, CDR2 LQKENI. The CDR3 extends over 14 amino acids. CDR3 DNA sequence: TGTGCCAGCTCACCAGTTCAGGGGGCGCTTGGCTACACCTTC. Translation gives CASSPVQGALGYTF.

CDR3 protein: CASSLVGEGRNTIYF. The CDR3 DNA reads TGCGCCAGCAGCTTGGTGGGAGAAGGAAGAAACACCATATATTTT. The chain joins TRBV5-1 to TRBJ1-3; D is unclear. Per the germline V gene, CDR1 is SGHRS and CDR2 is YFSETQ. The CDR3 has 15 amino acids. Trimming cost V 0 bases and J 5 bases, with 12 bases left between them.

The chain joins TRBV6-1 to TRBJ1-5; TRBD1 might be the D (6 bases). Germline CDR1 reads MNHNS; CDR2 reads SASEGT. The CDR3 is 18 residues long. Trimming pared 1 base from V and 5 bases from J, leaving 21 bases between. For the CDR3, the DNA is TGTGCCAGCAGTGAAGAGGGCCTCATTGGGGGCATTTATCAGCCCCAGCATTTT. Translating it yields CASSEEGLIGGIYQPQHF.

This clone was detected only a few times. The J gene is TRBJ1-2, the V gene TRBV7-2; D may be TRBD1 (5 bases). CDR3 length equals 13 residues. Trimming pared 1 base from V and 7 bases from J, leaving 10 bases between. Germline V gene data show CDR1 as SGHTA and CDR2 as FQGNSA. CDR3 residues: CASSLDRQTGYTF. The CDR3 region has the DNA TGTGCCAGCAGCTTAGATCGACAGACTGGCTACACCTTC.

This chain joins TRBV2 and TRBJ1-5, with TRBD1 matching 7 bases. CDR1 and CDR2 (germline): SNHLY, FYNNEI. V lost 6 bases, J lost 3 bases, and 8 bases stayed unmatched. The CDR3 totals 15 residues. The CDR3: CASRKGDSYNQPQHF. The CDR3 coding sequence is TGTGCCAGCAGAAAAGGGGACAGCTACAATCAGCCCCAGCATTTT. The full variable domain, its missing parts supplied by reference TRBV2 and TRBJ1-5, is EPEVTQTPSHQVTQMGQEVILRCVPISNHLYFYWYRQILGQKVEFLVSFYNNEISEKSEIFDDQFSVERPDGSNFTLKIRSTKLEDSAMYFCASRKGDSYNQPQHFGDGTRLSIL.

This chain links TRBV6-6 with TRBJ2-5; 8 positions agree with TRBD1. The length of the CDR3 is 13 residues. The trim removed 5 bases at V and 5 bases at J, leaving 4 bases unmatched. Germline loops: CDR1 MNHNY, CDR2 SVGAGI (reference sequence). In DNA form, the CDR3 reads TGTGCCAGCAGTACGGACAGGGTCGAGACCCAGTACTTC. This encodes CASSTDRVETQYF.

This clone was found a few times. This chain connects TRBV7-2 to TRBJ2-1; perhaps TRBD1 as D (6 bases). CDR3 length: 13 amino acids. V lost 5 bases to trimming and J lost 9 bases, with 14 bases between them. Germline-derived CDR1 and CDR2 are SGHTA and FQGNSA. The CDR3, as DNA: TGTGCCAGCAGCCGTACAGGGTCAGGTGAGCAGTTCTTC. Encoded protein: CASSRTGSGEQFF.

The V call is TRBV5-4, the J call TRBJ2-5; the match to TRBD2 covers 8 bases. Losses at the gene ends were 2 bases for V and 5 bases for J; bases not matched to a gene: 8. The germline V gene encodes CDR1 SGHNT and CDR2 YYREEE (reference sequence). CDR3 length: 15 residues. The CDR3 loop is CASSFGGGGLETQYF. The CDR3 DNA reads TGTGCCAGCAGCTTTGGGGGCGGGGGGCTTGAGACCCAGTACTTC.

The J gene is TRBJ1-6, the V gene TRBV27, with D tentatively TRBD1 (5 bases). Germline V lookup: CDR1 MNHEY, CDR2 SMNVEV (reference sequence). The CDR3 is made up of 16 amino acids. V lost 3 bases and J lost 7, with 16 bases in between. The CDR3 sequence is CASSLPSTGTNSPLHF. CDR3 sequence (DNA): TGTGCCAGCAGTTTGCCCTCCACAGGAACAAATTCACCCCTCCACTTT.

This rearrangement joins TRBV10-3 to TRBJ2-1, with TRBD1 matching over 8 bases. V was pared by 10 bases and J by 6 bases, with 11 bases of the junction left unmatched. CDR1 and CDR2 from the germline V gene are ENHRY and SYGVKD. This CDR3 comprises 14 residues. CDR3 region: CATTGTGFVNEQFF. The CDR3, as DNA: TGTGCCACCACCGGGACAGGCTTCGTCAATGAGCAGTTCTTC.

This clone showed up just a few times. This chain connects TRBV7-9 to TRBJ1-2; 9 positions agree with TRBD1. The J segment lost 6 bases and the V segment lost 1 base, leaving 9 bases of the junction unmatched. CDR3 length equals 16 residues. From germline, CDR1 is SEHNR and CDR2 FQNEAQ (reference sequence). CDR3 DNA sequence: TGTGCCAGCAGCTTAGACCACACAGGGGGCATTAATGGCTACACCTTC. Its translation: CASSLDHTGGINGYTF. The whole variable domain, filled in from reference TRBV7-9 and TRBJ1-2, reads DTGVSQNPRHKITKRGQNVTFRCDPISEHNRLYWYRQTLGQGPEFLTYFQNEAQLEKSRLLSDRFSAERPKGSFSTLEIQRTEQGDSAMYLCASSLDHTGGINGYTFGSGTRLTVV.

This chain connects TRBV7-3 to TRBJ2-7; D gene uncertain. Germline-derived CDR1 and CDR2 are SGHTA and FQGTGA. Trimming left V 1 base short and J 6 bases short, with 10 bases between. CDR3 size: 13 residues. The CDR3 DNA sequence: TGTGCCAGCAGCTTAAATGCCGGCGGCGAGCAGTACTTC. Translated: CASSLNAGGEQYF.

The rearrangement joins TRBV3-1 (or the pseudogene TRBV3-2) to TRBJ2-1, with D unresolved. CDR1 is LGHDT, CDR2 YNNKEL, per germline (reference sequence). The CDR3 contains 16 residues. Trimming removed 1 base at V and 7 bases at J, with 17 bases between. CDR3: CASSQGDSSSWNEQFF. CDR3 DNA: TGTGCCAGCAGCCAAGGAGACTCCTCATCATGGAATGAGCAGTTCTTC.

The V gene is TRBV19, the J gene TRBJ1-5; 7 positions match TRBD1. CDR1 and CDR2 (germline): LNHDA, SQIVND (reference sequence). This CDR3 has 16 residues. V was pared by 1 base and J by 2 bases, with 5 bases of the junction left unmatched. The CDR3 DNA is TGTGCCAGTAGTATAGTAACAGGGGTTGGCAATCAGCCCCAGCATTTT. Its translation: CASSIVTGVGNQPQHF. Full variable domain (outside the CDR3, taken from reference TRBV19 and TRBJ1-5): DGGITQSPKYLFRKEGQNVTLSCEQNLNHDAMYWYRQDPGQGLRLIYYSQIVNDFQKGDIAEGYSVSREKKESFPLTVTSAQKNPTAFYLCASSIVTGVGNQPQHFGDGTRLSIL.

The chain recombines TRBV30 with TRBJ1-5, with a weak D call TRBD1 (5 bases). This CDR3 has 13 amino acids. Deletions cut 1 base from V and 7 bases from J, with 11 bases between. The germline V gene has CDR1 GTSNPN and CDR2 SVGIG (reference sequence). DNA for the CDR3: TGTGCCTGGAGTGAAGGGGATTTCCAGCCCCAGCATTTT. This codes for CAWSEGDFQPQHF.

The count of this clone is one. The chain has TRBV19 and TRBJ2-1; the match to TRBD2 covers 10 bases. Trimming removed 3 bases from V and 2 bases from J; junction bases left unmatched: 7. There are 17 residues in the CDR3. Germline values: CDR1 LNHDA, CDR2 SQIVND (reference sequence). The CDR3 region has the DNA TGTGCCAGTAGTATCAGGCCCAGCGGGAGGGCCTACAATGAGCAGTTCTTC. It codes for CASSIRPSGRAYNEQFF.